This TCR beta chain was sequenced in a study of cytomegalovirus exposure and HLA in healthy donors. General study results and limits: The authors listed 164 TCR beta chains as cytomegalovirus-associated. In vitro experiments confirmed that three CMV-associated chains were specific for CMV antigens.

Measured with immunoSEQ multiplex PCR; TCRdb has only the in-frame clones, and not every one. The sample includes 150,000 to 200,000 clones, approximately 81% of them seen just once. Turning to this clone: No antigen is known for it.

The donors were members of the validation cohort comprising over 100 subjects, separate from the roughly 670-subject first cohort. CDR3 length equals 10 residues. V shed 3 bases and J shed 8 bases, with 4 bases lying between them. The germline V gene encodes CDR1 DFQATT and CDR2 SNEGSKA (reference sequence). Sequenced: PBMCs. The V call is TRBV20-1, the J call TRBJ1-4; D is undetermined. This receptor was taken from a man between 18 and 35 years old in good health and CMV-seropositive. The CDR3 region is CSARLEKLFF. The CDR3 DNA follows: TGCAGTGCTAGGCTAGAAAAACTGTTTTTT.